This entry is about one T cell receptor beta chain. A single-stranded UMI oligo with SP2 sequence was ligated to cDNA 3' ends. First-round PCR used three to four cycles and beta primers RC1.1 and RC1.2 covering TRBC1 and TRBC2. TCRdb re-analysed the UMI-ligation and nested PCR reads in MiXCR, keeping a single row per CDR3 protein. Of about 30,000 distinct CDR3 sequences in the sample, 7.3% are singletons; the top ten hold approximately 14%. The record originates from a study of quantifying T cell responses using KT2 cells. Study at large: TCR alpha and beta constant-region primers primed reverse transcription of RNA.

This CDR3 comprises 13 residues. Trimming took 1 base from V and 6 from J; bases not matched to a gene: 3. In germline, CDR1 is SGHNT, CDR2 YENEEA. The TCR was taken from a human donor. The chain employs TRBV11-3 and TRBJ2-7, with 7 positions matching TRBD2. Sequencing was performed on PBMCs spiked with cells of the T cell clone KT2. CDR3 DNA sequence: TGTGCCAGCAGCTTAGTCAGGGAGGGCGAGCAGTACTTC. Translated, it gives CASSLVREGEQYF.